This is a list of T cell receptor delta chains from one sample in a study of Vδ1+ human thymocytes. TCRdb reprocessed the multiplex PCR reads through CATT. The data contain roughly 55,000 delta-chain clones, roughly 15% of them singletons. The specimen was Vdelta1+ gamma-delta thymocytes from the thymus. Source of these receptors: a boy younger than two who had congenital heart surgery. Each CDR3 is given with its conserved first and last residue. The D gene is left open where the match is weak. Clone sizes are given selectively: once, few, many, or a class where the clone is expanded.

j_call clone_size d_call cdr3_length v_call cdr3_nt cdr3_aa
TRDJ1 few TRDD3 19 TRDV1 TGTGCTCTTGGGGGGAGTGGTGTACTGGGGGTAACTTACACCGATAAACTCATCTTT CALGGSGVLGVTYTDKLIF
TRDJ1 few - 20 TRDV1 TGTGCTCTTGGGGCTTACCCCCTACTGCCTACTAGACTGTACACCGATAAACTCATCTTT CALGAYPLLPTRLYTDKLIF
TRDJ1 - TRDD3 23 TRDV1 TGTGCTCTTGGGGGGACCCCCTACGAGGGGGTACTGGGGGATCCCCCGTACACCGATAAACTCATCTTT CALGGTPYEGVLGDPPYTDKLIF
TRDJ1 few TRDD3 15 TRDV1 TGTTCTCAGTCTTCTGGGGGAAAGTACACCGATAAACTCATCTTT CSQSSGGKYTDKLIF
TRDJ1 few TRDD3 21 TRDV1 TGTGCTCTTGGGGCAACACCTCCTGGGGGATACGCGGCTCCGATCGGGGATAAACTCATCTTT CALGATPPGGYAAPIGDKLIF
TRDJ1 - TRDD3 19 TRDV1 TGTGCTCTTGGGGGAGTCCTCTGGGGGCCTTTGGAGGGCACCGATAAACTCATCTTT CALGGVLWGPLEGTDKLIF
TRDJ1 - TRDD3 20 TRDV1 TGTGCTCTTGGGGAAGGTCTCCACCCTGGGGGATGGCAGTACACCGATAAACTCATCTTT CALGEGLHPGGWQYTDKLIF
TRDJ1 few TRDD3 18 TRDV2 TGCGCCTGTGACGATCTGGGGGTCCCCTGGGGACACACCGATAAACTCATCTTT CACDDLGVPWGHTDKLIF
TRDJ1 few TRDD3 18 TRDV1 TGTGCTCTTTTTCCTACGGGGGGATACCATCAATACACCGATAAACTCATCTTT CALFPTGGYHQYTDKLIF
TRDJ1 - - 19 TRDV1 TGTGCTCTTGGGGAAGGCCCCCCGTTCATGGAGATAGACACCGATAAACTCATCTTT CALGEGPPFMEIDTDKLIF
TRDJ1 - - 18 TRDV1 TGTGCTCTTGGGGAAGCCGCCGACTTGGCCCGCCACACCGATAAACTCATCTTT CALGEAADLARHTDKLIF
TRDJ1 - TRDD3 26 TRDV2 TGTGCCTGTGACCCCACCCCGCAACCGGTATGGGGGATACGATACCGGGGGTCAAAGTACACCGATAAACTCATCTTT CACDPTPQPVWGIRYRGSKYTDKLIF
TRDJ1 - - 23 TRDV1 TGTGCTCTTGGGGGTAGATATTTATTCCCTCATAACCTCGGGGAAGGACCAAAAGTTAAACTCATCTTT CALGGRYLFPHNLGEGPKVKLIF
TRDJ1 - - 19 TRDV1 TGTGCTCTTGGGGAACTAGTCCTACTCTATACTGGTGGAGGGGATAAACTCATCTTT CALGELVLLYTGGGDKLIF
TRDJ1 - TRDD3 16 TRAV29/DV5 TGTGCAGCAATTCCTCCCGTACTGGGGGACACCCTTAAACTCATCTTT CAAIPPVLGDTLKLIF
TRDJ1 - TRDD3 18 TRDV1 TGTGCTCTTGGGGAACCCCGATCTGGGGGATACAAGACCGATAAACTCATCTTT CALGEPRSGGYKTDKLIF
TRDJ1 - TRDD3 18 TRDV1 TGTGCTCTTGGGACTTCCTACCATGGACTGGGGGATACGCTTAAACTCATCTTT CALGTSYHGLGDTLKLIF
TRDJ1 - TRDD3 18 TRDV1 TGTGCTCTTGGGGACGGCTTGTGTACTGGGGGATCACTCGATAAACTCATCTTT CALGDGLCTGGSLDKLIF
TRDJ1 - - 18 TRDV1 TGTGCTCTTGGGGAATTCCTACGTTTGGGGGATTACACCGATAAACTCATCTTT CALGEFLRLGDYTDKLIF
TRDJ1 - - 18 TRDV1 TGTGCTCTTGGGGAACTTGGCCACATTCGATGGGTCCCCGATAAACTCATCTTT CALGELGHIRWVPDKLIF
TRDJ1 - TRDD3 20 TRDV1 TGTGCTCTTGGGGATCAGGGTCGGCGCTATGGGGGATCCTTCACCGATAAACTCATCTTT CALGDQGRRYGGSFTDKLIF
TRDJ1 - TRDD3 24 TRDV1 TGTGCTCTTGGGGAACTAAGGGTCCTCCTTACTGGGGGATACGGGTCAAGAGGAAAGGGTAAACTCATCTTT CALGELRVLLTGGYGSRGKGKLIF
TRDJ1 few - 19 TRDV1 TGTGCTCTTGGGGAGATACGTACAGTTTACGCACAGTACACCGATAAACTCATCTTT CALGEIRTVYAQYTDKLIF
TRDJ1 few TRDD3 22 TRDV1 TGTGCTCTTGGGGAACGAACCCCTTCCTCCTTACTGGGGGATGGGTCCACCGATAAACTCATCTTT CALGERTPSSLLGDGSTDKLIF
TRDJ1 few - 16 TRDV1 TGTGCTCTTGGGGAACTTCCTTCTCGGATGTGGCGTAAACTCATCTTT CALGELPSRMWRKLIF
TRDJ1 few TRDD3 17 TRAV29/DV5 TGTGCAGCAAGCGCCCTTCTGGGGGAGATCAACACCGATAAACTCATCTTT CAASALLGEINTDKLIF
TRDJ1 - - 22 TRDV1 TGTGCTCTTGGGGACCACCTCCCGTTCCGGGGTCATGCCTTCTACCACACCGATAAACTCATCTTT CALGDHLPFRGHAFYHTDKLIF
TRDJ1 - - 20 TRDV1 TGTGCTCTCTGGGCCTTAGAAGGCCTTCCTACTGGGGGATACACCGATAAACTCATCTTT CALWALEGLPTGGYTDKLIF
TRDJ2 few TRDD3 18 TRDV1 TGTGCTCTTGGGGAAAGCTCCTGGGGGCCCTTTTGGACAGCACAACTCTTCTTT CALGESSWGPFWTAQLFF
TRDJ1 - - 18 TRDV1 TGTGCTCTTGGGGAACCCCCCCCAGGGGCCCTCTACACCGATAAACTCATCTTT CALGEPPPGALYTDKLIF
TRDJ1 few TRDD3 23 TRDV1 TGTGCTCTTGGGGAACCAGACCTTCCTCCTGGGCTATCTTGGGGGGATACCTACGATAAACTCATCTTT CALGEPDLPPGLSWGDTYDKLIF
TRDJ1 - - 21 TRDV1 TGTGCTCTTGCCCTTCCCGCTACAGGCCCAGCTGGGGGGACATTGACCGATAAACTCATCTTT CALALPATGPAGGTLTDKLIF
TRDJ1 few TRDD3 20 TRDV2 TGTGCCTGTATGAGTCCGAGGAGGAGCGAAAATGGGATACACACCGATAAACTCATCTTT CACMSPRRSENGIHTDKLIF
TRDJ1 - TRDD3 23 TRDV1 TGTGCTCTTGGGGACCCAAATCCCTCCCTGGGGGATACAAGGGCCACATACACCGATAAACTCATCTTT CALGDPNPSLGDTRATYTDKLIF
TRDJ1 few - 23 TRDV1 TGTGCTCTTGGGGAGCCTTGCCTTCCTACGTTGGTAGGAACTGGGGGAGACACCGATAAACTCATCTTT CALGEPCLPTLVGTGGDTDKLIF
TRDJ1 - TRDD2 21 TRDV1 TGTGCTCTTGGGGAAATTCCTACCGAGGCAGACGAACTGGAGTACACCGATAAACTCATCTTT CALGEIPTEADELEYTDKLIF
TRDJ1 - TRDD3 17 TRDV1 TGTGCTCTTGGGGAACTCCTGTACTGGGGGATACACGATAAACTCATCTTT CALGELLYWGIHDKLIF
TRDJ1 once TRDD3 17 TRDV1 TGTGCTCTTGGGCCCCGCCGTCTGGGGGATAAGAACGATAAACTCATCTTT CALGPRRLGDKNDKLIF